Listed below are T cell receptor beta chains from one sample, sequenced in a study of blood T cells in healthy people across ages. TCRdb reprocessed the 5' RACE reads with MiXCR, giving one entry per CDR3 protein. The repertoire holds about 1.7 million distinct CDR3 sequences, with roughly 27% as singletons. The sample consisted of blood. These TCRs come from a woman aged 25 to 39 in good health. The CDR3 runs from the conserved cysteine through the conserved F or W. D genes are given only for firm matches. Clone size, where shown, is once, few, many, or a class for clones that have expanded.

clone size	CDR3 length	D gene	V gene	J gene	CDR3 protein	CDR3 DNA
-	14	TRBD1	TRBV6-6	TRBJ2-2	CATEWTGNTGELFF	TGTGCCACCGAATGGACAGGGAACACCGGGGAGCTGTTTTTT
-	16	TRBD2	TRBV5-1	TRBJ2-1	CASSLDRGGAGNEQFF	TGCGCCAGCAGCTTGGATCGCGGGGGGGCGGGGAATGAGCAGTTCTTC
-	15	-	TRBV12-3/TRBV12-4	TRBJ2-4	CASSRTRGSPNEQYF	TGTGCCAGCAGCCGGACTAGGGGGAGTCCCAATGAGCAGTACTTC
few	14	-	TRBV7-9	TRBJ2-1	CASSSERADNERFF	TGTGCCAGCAGCTCGGAGCGGGCGGACAATGAGCGGTTCTTC
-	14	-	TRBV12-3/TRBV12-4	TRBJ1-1	CASSLAAQYTEAFF	TGTGCCAGCAGTTTAGCGGCACAGTACACTGAAGCTTTCTTT
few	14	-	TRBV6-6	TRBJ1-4	CASSRDIKGEKLFF	TGTGCCAGTTCTCGGGACATTAAGGGCGAAAAACTGTTTTTT
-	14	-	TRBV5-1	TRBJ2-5	CASSLAGLTNEQYF	TGCGCCAGCAGCTTGGCCGGTCTAACGAATGAGCAGTACTTC
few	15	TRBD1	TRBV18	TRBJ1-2	CASSPGTETNYGYTF	TGTGCCAGCTCACCAGGGACAGAGACTAACTATGGCTACACCTTC
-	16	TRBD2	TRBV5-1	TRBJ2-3	CASSLEGAGNTDTQYF	TGCGCCAGCAGCTTGGAAGGAGCGGGAAACACAGATACGCAGTATTTT
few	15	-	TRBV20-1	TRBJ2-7	CSAQIDLPEAYEQYF	TGCAGTGCACAGATTGACCTCCCCGAGGCCTACGAGCAGTACTTC
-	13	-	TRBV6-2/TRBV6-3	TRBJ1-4	CAGRRGGNEKLFF	TGTGCCGGTCGTCGGGGAGGGAATGAAAAACTGTTTTTT
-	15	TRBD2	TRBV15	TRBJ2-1	CATSSRDYTYNEQFF	TGTGCCACCAGCTCCCGGGACTACACCTACAATGAGCAGTTCTTC
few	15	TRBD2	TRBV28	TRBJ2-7	CASRTSGGGFYEQYF	TGTGCCAGCAGAACTAGCGGGGGTGGTTTCTACGAGCAGTACTTC
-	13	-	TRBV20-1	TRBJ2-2	CSAFLTKSGELFF	TGCAGTGCTTTTCTTACCAAGAGCGGGGAGCTGTTTTTT
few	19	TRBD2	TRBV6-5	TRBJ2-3	CASSYPTSGLKLDTDTQYF	TGTGCCAGCAGTTATCCTACTAGCGGATTGAAGTTAGATACAGATACGCAGTATTTT
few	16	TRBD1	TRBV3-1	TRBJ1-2	CASSQRSGTGTDGYTF	TGTGCCAGCAGCCAACGCTCCGGGACAGGGACGGATGGCTACACCTTC
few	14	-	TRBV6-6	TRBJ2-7	CASSPGQQQVEQYF	TGTGCCAGCAGCCCCGGGCAGCAGCAGGTCGAGCAGTACTTC
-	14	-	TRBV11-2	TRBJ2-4	CASSFVAGAGEQYF	TGTGCCAGCAGTTTTGTGGCAGGGGCCGGTGAGCAGTACTTC
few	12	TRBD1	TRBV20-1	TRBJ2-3	CSAWDREDTQYF	TGCAGTGCTTGGGACAGAGAAGATACGCAGTATTTT
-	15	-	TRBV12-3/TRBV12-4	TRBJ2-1	CASSKQGLGYNEQFF	TGTGCCAGCAGTAAACAGGGTTTAGGCTACAATGAGCAGTTCTTC
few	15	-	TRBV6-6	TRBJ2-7	CASSQGAQGFHEQYF	TGTGCCAGCTCCCAAGGGGCACAGGGCTTCCACGAGCAGTACTTC
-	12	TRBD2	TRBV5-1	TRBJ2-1	CASSLAGTSHFF	TGCGCCAGCAGCTTGGCGGGGACTAGCCACTTCTTC
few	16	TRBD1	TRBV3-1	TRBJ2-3	CASRPHQGQGTDTQYF	TGTGCCAGCAGGCCACATCAGGGACAGGGCACGGATACGCAGTATTTT